This is a list of T cell receptor beta chains from one sample in a study of cytomegalovirus exposure and HLA in healthy donors. Data came from immunoSEQ multiplex PCR; TCRdb stores just in-frame clones and leaves some out. The table lists 80,000 to 100,000 clones, around 86% of them singletons. Material for sequencing was PBMCs. These receptors came from a female donor in good health and CMV-seropositive. CDR3s include the opening cysteine and the closing phenylalanine or tryptophan. D genes are given only for firm matches. Only part of the rows carry a size: once, few, many, or a class if the clone is expanded.

clone_size	d_call	v_call	j_call	cdr3_nt	cdr3_aa
NA	NA	TRBV13	TRBJ1-1	TGTGCCAGCAGCTTCAAGGGGGTCACTGAAGCTTTCTTT	CASSFKGVTEAFF
NA	TRBD2	TRBV6-5	TRBJ2-7	TGTGCCAGCAGTTACTCCAGGACTAGCGGGAGGCGCGAGCAGTACTTC	CASSYSRTSGRREQYF
once	TRBD2	TRBV7-2	TRBJ2-7	TGTGCCAGCAGCCACCTTGCGGGAGCTATCGGCGAGCAGTACTTC	CASSHLAGAIGEQYF
NA	NA	TRBV4-1	TRBJ2-5	TGCGCCAGCAGCCAAGGTAGTGGCCAAGAGACCCAGTACTTC	CASSQGSGQETQYF
NA	NA	TRBV2	TRBJ2-1	TGTGCCAGCATCCAGGGCTCCTACAATGAGCAGTTCTTC	CASIQGSYNEQFF
NA	TRBD1	TRBV4-1	TRBJ1-6	TGCGCCAGCAGCCATTCCGGGACAGGCACCGGGTATAATTCACCCCTCCACTTT	CASSHSGTGTGYNSPLHF
NA	NA	TRBV28	TRBJ1-2	TGTGCCAGGCGCCACAGGGCCAACTATGGCTACACCTTC	CARRHRANYGYTF
NA	NA	TRBV2	TRBJ2-7	TGTGCCAGCAACTCACTAGCTAACGAGCAGTACTTC	CASNSLANEQYF
NA	NA	TRBV10-3	TRBJ1-1	TGTGCCATCAGTGAGAGGGGATCCTTGAACACTGAAGCTTTCTTT	CAISERGSLNTEAFF
NA	TRBD2	TRBV5-6	TRBJ2-7	TGTGCCAGCAGCATGGGACCAGGAGCTAGCGGGAGGGCCTACGAGCAGTACTTC	CASSMGPGASGRAYEQYF
NA	NA	TRBV30	TRBJ2-2	TGTGCCCAGCAGGGAACGAACACCGGGGAGCTGTTTTTT	CAQQGTNTGELFF
NA	NA	TRBV6-5	TRBJ2-7	TGTGCCAGCAGTTACGGCCCAGGGGTCGGCTACGAGCAGTACTTC	CASSYGPGVGYEQYF
NA	NA	TRBV6-5	TRBJ1-2	TGTGCCAGCAGCCACCCTAACCAGGTTAACTATGGCTACACCTTC	CASSHPNQVNYGYTF
NA	NA	TRBV6-5	TRBJ2-7	TGTGCCAGCAGTTACTCGACTCCCAAGCCCTACGAGCAGTACTTC	CASSYSTPKPYEQYF
NA	NA	TRBV9	TRBJ1-1	TGTGCCAGCAGCCCCTCGGCTTTCTTT	CASSPSAFF
few	NA	TRBV7-3	TRBJ2-1	TGTGCCAGCAGCGTTAATTTCGCCGGTCCCACGGATGAGCAGTTCTTC	CASSVNFAGPTDEQFF
NA	NA	TRBV7-2	TRBJ1-5	TGTGCCAGCAGCTTATGGGGGGAAAGGAATCAGCCCCAGCATTTT	CASSLWGERNQPQHF
NA	TRBD1	TRBV9	TRBJ1-1	TGTGCCAGCAGCGTAGGTTCGCCAGGGGGCACTGAAGCTTTCTTC	CASSVGSPGGTEAFF
NA	TRBD1	TRBV27	TRBJ2-1	TGTGCCAGCTCTTTATCACAGGGGGCTAACTACAATGAGCAGTTCTTC	CASSLSQGANYNEQFF
NA	NA	TRBV27	TRBJ1-5	TGTGCCAGCAGTTTCCGAGGGTACAATCAGCCCCAGCATTTT	CASSFRGYNQPQHF
NA	TRBD1	TRBV19	TRBJ1-5	TGTGCCAGTAGTCCAAGTGGGAGGACAGGAAATCAGCCCCAGCATTTT	CASSPSGRTGNQPQHF
NA	NA	TRBV28	TRBJ2-1	TGTGCCAGCAGTTTTGGAGGACTTGTCTACAATGAGCAGTTCTTC	CASSFGGLVYNEQFF
NA	NA	TRBV19	TRBJ1-2	TGTGCCAGTAGTATGGGGAGTTCAGATGGCTACACCTTC	CASSMGSSDGYTF
NA	NA	TRBV9	TRBJ2-1	TGTGCCAGCAGCGACAGGGATTCCGCTGAGCAGTTCTTC	CASSDRDSAEQFF
few	NA	TRBV28	TRBJ2-2	TGTGCCAGCAGTTTACACAACGTTGGCGGGGAGCTGTTTTTT	CASSLHNVGGELFF
few	TRBD1	TRBV28	TRBJ2-7	TGTGCCAGCAGTACTGGGACAGAGATTTACGAGCAGTACTTC	CASSTGTEIYEQYF
NA	TRBD1	TRBV2	TRBJ1-4	TGTGCCAGCAGTGACCCGGGACAGCCTAATGAAAAACTGTTTTTT	CASSDPGQPNEKLFF
NA	NA	TRBV14	TRBJ2-3	TGTGCCAGCAGCAATCGACTAATCACAGATACGCAGTATTTT	CASSNRLITDTQYF
NA	NA	TRBV7-6	TRBJ2-3	TGTGCCAGCAGCTTAGTGGTAGGCAAGCGGTCCACAGATACGCAGTATTTT	CASSLVVGKRSTDTQYF
NA	NA	TRBV11-2	TRBJ1-1	TGTGCCAGCAGCCCCGGACCGGACATGGCTGAAGCTTTCTTT	CASSPGPDMAEAFF
once	NA	TRBV2	TRBJ2-2	TGTGCCAGCAGTCGCGGGGCGACCGGGGAGCTGTTTTTT	CASSRGATGELFF
NA	TRBD2	TRBV5-4	TRBJ2-1	TGTGCCAGCAGCTTCAAGCGGGGCTACAATGAGCAGTTCTTC	CASSFKRGYNEQFF
NA	TRBD2	TRBV4-1	TRBJ2-7	TGCGCCAGCAGCCGGACTAGCGGGAGAAACTCCTACGAGCAGTACTTC	CASSRTSGRNSYEQYF
NA	NA	TRBV28	TRBJ1-3	TGTGCCAGCAGTTTACGGCAGGGTAGAAACACCATATATTTT	CASSLRQGRNTIYF
NA	TRBD1	TRBV27	TRBJ1-2	TGTGCCAGCAGTTTATACTCGACAGGGCCCTATGGCTACACCTTC	CASSLYSTGPYGYTF
NA	TRBD2	TRBV6-5	TRBJ2-3	TGTGCCAGCAGTTATAACGGGGGGGCGGCAGATACGCAGTATTTT	CASSYNGGAADTQYF
NA	NA	TRBV2	TRBJ1-5	TGTGCCAGCAGGGCCCCTTTGGTAGGAGGCAATCAGCCCCAGCATTTT	CASRAPLVGGNQPQHF
NA	NA	TRBV4-1	TRBJ2-7	TGCGCCAGCAGCCAAAGTGGGGGGAGCTCCTACGAGCAGTACTTC	CASSQSGGSSYEQYF
NA	TRBD1	TRBV28	TRBJ1-5	TGTGCCAGCAGCCAGGGGGGAGAAGGTCAGCCCCAGCATTTT	CASSQGGEGQPQHF
NA	TRBD1	TRBV5-1	TRBJ2-2	TGCGCCAGCAGCGATCCGGGACAGGGCCGCACCGGGGAGCTGTTTTTT	CASSDPGQGRTGELFF
NA	NA	TRBV19	TRBJ1-1	TGTGCCAGTAGCGGGACCAGGGAGGGGACTGAAGCTTTCTTT	CASSGTREGTEAFF
NA	NA	TRBV28	TRBJ2-7	TGTGCCAGCAAATACGGGACAACATACTACGAGCAGTACTTC	CASKYGTTYYEQYF
NA	NA	TRBV29-1	TRBJ2-7	TGCAGCGTTGAAGATCCGGGGAGAAGCTCCTACGAGCAGTACTTC	CSVEDPGRSSYEQYF
once	NA	TRBV7-9	TRBJ1-2	TGTGCCAGCAGCCCTGGGACAAAGGATGGCTACACCTTC	CASSPGTKDGYTF
few	TRBD1	TRBV6-5	TRBJ2-7	TGTGCCAGCAGTCCCCCCGGGACAGGGGATATCAAGTACTTC	CASSPPGTGDIKYF
NA	NA	TRBV7-9	TRBJ2-4	TGTGCCAGCAGCTTAACCAGGGGCGAAGCCAAAAACATTCAGTACTTC	CASSLTRGEAKNIQYF
NA	NA	TRBV5-8	TRBJ2-1	TGTGCCAGCAGCTTGGAGGGGTTGGCAGGGCGTCACCGTCAGTTCTTC	CASSLEGLAGRHRQFF
NA	TRBD1	TRBV13	TRBJ1-6	TGTGCCTCAGGAAGGGACAGTAATAATTCACCCCTCCACTTT	CASGRDSNNSPLHF
NA	NA	TRBV11-2	TRBJ1-1	TGTGCCAGCAGCTTAGAAGGGGTGAACACTGAAGCTTTCTTT	CASSLEGVNTEAFF
NA	TRBD2	TRBV28	TRBJ2-7	TGTGCCAGCAACTCACGGGGGGTTACCTACGAGCAGTACTTC	CASNSRGVTYEQYF
NA	NA	TRBV15	TRBJ1-2	TGTGCCACCAGCAGAGTCGGTCAGCGGGGGGGCTACACCTTC	CATSRVGQRGGYTF
NA	NA	TRBV11-2	TRBJ1-4	TGTGCCAGCAGCTCCGGGTTGGGTAATGAAAAACTGTTTTTT	CASSSGLGNEKLFF
NA	TRBD2	TRBV7-9	TRBJ2-1	TGTGCCAGCAGCTTAGGGACTAGCGATTACAATGAGCAGTTCTTC	CASSLGTSDYNEQFF
NA	NA	TRBV7-9	TRBJ2-7	TGTGCCAGCAGCTTTATCGGGAGTCTCGACGAGCAGTACTTC	CASSFIGSLDEQYF
NA	TRBD2	TRBV7-2	TRBJ2-5	TGTGCCAGCAGCTCTAGCGGGGGCCCCCAAGAGACCCAGTACTTC	CASSSSGGPQETQYF
NA	NA	TRBV2	TRBJ2-7	TGTGCCAGTTCAGGCTACGAGCAGTACTTC	CASSGYEQYF
NA	NA	TRBV19	TRBJ1-4	TGTGCCAGTAGTATAGAAGCATCGACAGGCGAAAAACTGTTTTTT	CASSIEASTGEKLFF
NA	NA	TRBV5-4	TRBJ1-1	TGTGCCAGCAGCTTGGTGGGGCGGACTGAAGCTTTCTTT	CASSLVGRTEAFF
NA	TRBD1	TRBV4-1	TRBJ2-7	TGCGCCAGCAGCCGACGGGACAGCTACGAGCAGTACTTC	CASSRRDSYEQYF